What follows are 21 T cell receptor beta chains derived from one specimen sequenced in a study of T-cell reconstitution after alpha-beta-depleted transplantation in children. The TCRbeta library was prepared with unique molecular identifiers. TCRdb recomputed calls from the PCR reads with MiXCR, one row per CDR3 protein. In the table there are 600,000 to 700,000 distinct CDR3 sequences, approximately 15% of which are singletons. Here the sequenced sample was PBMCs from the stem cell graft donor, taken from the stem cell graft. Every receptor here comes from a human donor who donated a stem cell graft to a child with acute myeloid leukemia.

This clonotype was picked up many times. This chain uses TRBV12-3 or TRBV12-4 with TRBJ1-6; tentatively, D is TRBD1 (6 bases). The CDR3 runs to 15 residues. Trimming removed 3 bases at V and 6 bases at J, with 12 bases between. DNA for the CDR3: TGTGCCAGCAGTTTTTGGGGGGCAAGTAATTCACCCCTCCACTTT. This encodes CASSFWGASNSPLHF.

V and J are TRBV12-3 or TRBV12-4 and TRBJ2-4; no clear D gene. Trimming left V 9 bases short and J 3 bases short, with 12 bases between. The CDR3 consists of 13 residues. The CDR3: CASQALGKNIQYF. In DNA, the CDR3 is TGTGCCAGTCAAGCCTTAGGCAAAAACATTCAGTACTTC.

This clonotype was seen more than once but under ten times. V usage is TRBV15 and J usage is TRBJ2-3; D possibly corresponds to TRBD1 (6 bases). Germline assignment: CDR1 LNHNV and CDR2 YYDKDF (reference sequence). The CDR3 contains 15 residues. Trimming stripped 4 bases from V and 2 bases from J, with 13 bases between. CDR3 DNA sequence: TGTGCCACCAGCAACAGGGCGTTACCCACAGATACGCAGTATTTT. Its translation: CATSNRALPTDTQYF.

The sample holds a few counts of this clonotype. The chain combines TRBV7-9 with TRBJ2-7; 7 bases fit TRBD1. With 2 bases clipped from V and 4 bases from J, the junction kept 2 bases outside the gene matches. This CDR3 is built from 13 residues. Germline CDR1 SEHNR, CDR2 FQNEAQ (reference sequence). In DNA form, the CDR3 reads TGTGCCAGCAGCTTACAGGACAGGTACGAGCAGTACTTC. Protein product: CASSLQDRYEQYF.

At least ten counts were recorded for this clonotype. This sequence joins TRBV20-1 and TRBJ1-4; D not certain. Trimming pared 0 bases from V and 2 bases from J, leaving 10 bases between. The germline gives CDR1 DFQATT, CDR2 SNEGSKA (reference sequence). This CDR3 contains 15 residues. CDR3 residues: CSARDVRLTNEKLFF. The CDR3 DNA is TGCAGTGCTAGAGATGTTAGACTGACTAATGAAAAACTGTTTTTT.

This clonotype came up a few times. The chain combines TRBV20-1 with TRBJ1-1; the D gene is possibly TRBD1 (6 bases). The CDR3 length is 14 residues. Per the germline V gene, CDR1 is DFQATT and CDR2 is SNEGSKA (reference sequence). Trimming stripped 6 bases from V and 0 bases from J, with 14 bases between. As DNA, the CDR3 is TGCAGTGCCCCCCGGAGGGGGGTGAACACTGAAGCTTTCTTT. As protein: CSAPRRGVNTEAFF.

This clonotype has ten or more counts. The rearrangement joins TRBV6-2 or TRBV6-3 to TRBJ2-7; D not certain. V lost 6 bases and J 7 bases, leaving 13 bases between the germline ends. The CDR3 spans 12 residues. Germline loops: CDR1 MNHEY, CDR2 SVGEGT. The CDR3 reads CASRYRSAEQYF. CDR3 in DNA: TGTGCCAGCAGATATCGGAGCGCGGAGCAGTACTTC.

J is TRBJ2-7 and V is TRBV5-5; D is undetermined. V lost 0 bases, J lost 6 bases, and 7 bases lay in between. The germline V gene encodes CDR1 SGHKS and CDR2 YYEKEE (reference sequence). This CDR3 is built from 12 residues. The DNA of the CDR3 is TGTGCCAGCAGCTTGGGATCGGGCGAGCAGTACGTC. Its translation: CASSLGSGEQYV.

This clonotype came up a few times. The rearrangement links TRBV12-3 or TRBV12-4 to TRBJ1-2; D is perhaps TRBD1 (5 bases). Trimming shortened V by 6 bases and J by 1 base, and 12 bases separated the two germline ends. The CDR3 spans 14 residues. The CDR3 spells CASRSTGLNYGYTF. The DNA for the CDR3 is TGTGCCAGCAGAAGCACGGGACTTAACTATGGCTACACCTTC.

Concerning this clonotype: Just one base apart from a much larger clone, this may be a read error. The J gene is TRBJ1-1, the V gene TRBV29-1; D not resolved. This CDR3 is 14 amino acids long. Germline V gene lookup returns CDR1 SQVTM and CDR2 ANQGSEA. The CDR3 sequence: CSVEARMSNTQAFF. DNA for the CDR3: TGCAGCGTTGAAGCGCGGATGTCGAACACTCAAGCTTTCTTT.

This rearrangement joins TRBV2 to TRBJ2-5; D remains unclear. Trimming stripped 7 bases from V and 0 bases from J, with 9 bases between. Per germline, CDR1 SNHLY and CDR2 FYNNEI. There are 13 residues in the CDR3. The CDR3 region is CASMNSYQETQYF. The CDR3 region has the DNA TGTGCCAGCATGAACAGCTACCAAGAGACCCAGTACTTC.

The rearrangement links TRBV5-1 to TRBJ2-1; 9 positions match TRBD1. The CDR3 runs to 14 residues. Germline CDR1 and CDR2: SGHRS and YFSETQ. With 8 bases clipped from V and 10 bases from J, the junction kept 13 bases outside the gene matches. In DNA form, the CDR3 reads TGCGCCAGTTTCCGGGACAGGGAGACCAACGAGCAGTTCTTC. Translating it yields CASFRDRETNEQFF.

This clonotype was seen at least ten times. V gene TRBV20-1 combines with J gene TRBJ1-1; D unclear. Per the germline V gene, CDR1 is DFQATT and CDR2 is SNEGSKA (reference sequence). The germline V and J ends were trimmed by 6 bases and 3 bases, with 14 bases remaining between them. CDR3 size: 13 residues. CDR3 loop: CSATTYLYTEAFF. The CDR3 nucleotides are TGCAGTGCAACGACATATTTATACACTGAAGCTTTCTTT.

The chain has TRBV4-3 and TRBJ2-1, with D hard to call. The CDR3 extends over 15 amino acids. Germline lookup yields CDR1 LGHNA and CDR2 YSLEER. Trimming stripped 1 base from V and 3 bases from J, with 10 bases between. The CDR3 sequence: CASSQGLGNYNEQFF. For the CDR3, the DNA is TGCGCCAGCAGCCAAGGGCTAGGGAACTACAATGAGCAGTTCTTC.

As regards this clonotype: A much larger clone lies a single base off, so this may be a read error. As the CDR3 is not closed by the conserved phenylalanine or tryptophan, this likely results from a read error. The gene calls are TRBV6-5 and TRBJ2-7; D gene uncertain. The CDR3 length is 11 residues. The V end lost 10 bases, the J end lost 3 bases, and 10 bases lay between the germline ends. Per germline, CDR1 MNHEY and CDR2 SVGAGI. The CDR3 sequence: CATFRSYEQYS. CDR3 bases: TGTGCCACCTTTAGAAGCTACGAGCAGTACTCC.

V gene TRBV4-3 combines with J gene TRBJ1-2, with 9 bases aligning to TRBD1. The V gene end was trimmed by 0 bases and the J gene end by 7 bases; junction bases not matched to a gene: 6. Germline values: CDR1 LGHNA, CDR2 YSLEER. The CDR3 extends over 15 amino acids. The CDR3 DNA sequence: TGCGCCAGCAGCCAAGATGGGGGGGACAGGGCTGGCTACACCTTC. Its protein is CASSQDGGDRAGYTF.

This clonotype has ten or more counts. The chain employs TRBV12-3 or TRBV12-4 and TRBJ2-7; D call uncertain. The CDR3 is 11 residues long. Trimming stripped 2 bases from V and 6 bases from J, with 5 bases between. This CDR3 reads CASSLSVEQYF. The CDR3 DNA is TGTGCCAGCAGTTTATCGGTCGAGCAGTACTTC.

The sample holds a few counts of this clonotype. The CDR3 DNA sequence: TGTGCCAGCAGCTTAGAGTACTCACAGCCCCAGCATTTT. This sequence encodes CASSLEYSQPQHF. The chain recombines TRBV7-2 with TRBJ1-5; D gene unclear. CDR1 and CDR2 (germline): SGHTA, FQGNSA. Deletions cut 1 base from V and 7 bases from J, with 8 bases between. The CDR3 covers 13 residues.

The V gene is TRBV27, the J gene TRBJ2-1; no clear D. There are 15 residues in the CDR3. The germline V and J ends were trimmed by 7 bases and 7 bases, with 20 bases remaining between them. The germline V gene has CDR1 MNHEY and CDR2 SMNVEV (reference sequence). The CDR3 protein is CASTPRQTLRNEQFF. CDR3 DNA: TGTGCCAGCACACCCCGGCAGACCCTGAGGAATGAGCAGTTCTTC.

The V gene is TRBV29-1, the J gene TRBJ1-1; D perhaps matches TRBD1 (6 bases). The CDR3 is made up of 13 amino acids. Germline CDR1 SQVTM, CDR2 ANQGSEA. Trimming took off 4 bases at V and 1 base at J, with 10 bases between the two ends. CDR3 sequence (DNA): TGCAGCGTTGGGCAGGACAGGAACACTGAAGCTTTCTTT. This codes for CSVGQDRNTEAFF.

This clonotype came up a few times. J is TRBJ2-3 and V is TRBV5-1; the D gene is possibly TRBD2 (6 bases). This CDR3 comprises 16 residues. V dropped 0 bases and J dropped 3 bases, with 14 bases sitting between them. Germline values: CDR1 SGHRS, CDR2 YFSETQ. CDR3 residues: CASSLEMWGVTDTQYF. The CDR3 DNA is TGCGCCAGCAGCTTGGAGATGTGGGGGGTAACAGATACGCAGTATTTT.